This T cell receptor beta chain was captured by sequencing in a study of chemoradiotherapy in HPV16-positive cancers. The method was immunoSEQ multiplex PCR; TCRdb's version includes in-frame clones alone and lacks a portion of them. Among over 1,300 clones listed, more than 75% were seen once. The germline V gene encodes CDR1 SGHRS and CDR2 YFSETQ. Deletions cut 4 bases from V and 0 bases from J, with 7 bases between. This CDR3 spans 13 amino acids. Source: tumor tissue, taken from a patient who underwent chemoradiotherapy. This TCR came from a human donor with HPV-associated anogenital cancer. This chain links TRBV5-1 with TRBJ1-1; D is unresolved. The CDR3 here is CASSEELNTEAFF. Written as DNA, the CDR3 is TGCGCCAGCAGCGAGGAATTGAACACTGAAGCTTTCTTT.